This TCR beta chain comes out of a study of T-cell reconstitution after alpha-beta-depleted transplantation in children. Study results and limitations: As was reported, about two months after transplant, alpha-beta T cells came from several hundred expanded graft clones. TCRbeta diversity was high at day 60 in some patients (a result of surviving recipient T cells and thymic progenitors). It was newly produced T cells that mostly accounted for T-cell counts and diversity one year after transplant.

Unmatched junction bases numbered 10, after V lost 2 bases and J lost 5 bases. The CDR3 sequence is 16 residues long. Germline V gene lookup returns CDR1 SGHRS and CDR2 YFSETQ. The TCRbeta library incorporated unique molecular identifiers. A single record per CDR3 protein comes from TCRdb applying MiXCR to the PCR reads. Of some 460,000 distinct CDR3 sequences in the sample, 15% to 20% are singletons; the top ten hold roughly 29%. This clonotype was seen only a few times. Its cognate antigen is unknown. The TCR sequence derives from a boy under two years old who had a stem cell transplant for Wiskott-Aldrich syndrome, so the T cells may come from the graft donor. The J gene is TRBJ2-5, the V gene TRBV5-1; 9 bases are a match to TRBD1. This sample comprised PBMCs, mostly from graft donor cells, obtained 360 days after TCRalphabeta/CD19-depleted stem cell transplant. The CDR3: CASSFSGTGSDETQYF. Written as DNA, the CDR3 is TGCGCCAGCAGCTTTTCCGGGACAGGGTCGGACGAGACCCAGTACTTC.